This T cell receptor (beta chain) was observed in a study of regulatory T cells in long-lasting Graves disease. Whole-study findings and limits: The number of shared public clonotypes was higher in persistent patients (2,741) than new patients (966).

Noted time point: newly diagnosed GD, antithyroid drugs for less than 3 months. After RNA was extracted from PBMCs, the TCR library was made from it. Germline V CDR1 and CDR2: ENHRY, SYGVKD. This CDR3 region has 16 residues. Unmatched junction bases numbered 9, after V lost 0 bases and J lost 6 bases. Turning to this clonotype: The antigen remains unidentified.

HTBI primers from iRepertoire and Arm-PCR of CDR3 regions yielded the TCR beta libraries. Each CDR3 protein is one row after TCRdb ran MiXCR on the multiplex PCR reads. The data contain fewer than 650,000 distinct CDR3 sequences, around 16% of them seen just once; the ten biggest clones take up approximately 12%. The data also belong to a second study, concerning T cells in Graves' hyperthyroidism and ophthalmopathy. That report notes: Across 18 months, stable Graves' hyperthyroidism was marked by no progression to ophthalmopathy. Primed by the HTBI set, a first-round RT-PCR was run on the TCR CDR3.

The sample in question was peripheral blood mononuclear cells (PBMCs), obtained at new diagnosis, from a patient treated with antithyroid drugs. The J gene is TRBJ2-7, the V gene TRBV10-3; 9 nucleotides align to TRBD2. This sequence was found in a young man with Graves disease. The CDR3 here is CAISESGAGGPGEQYF. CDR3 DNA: TGTGCCATCAGTGAGTCTGGGGCGGGAGGGCCCGGCGAGCAGTACTTC.